This TCR beta chain was recovered during a study of T-cell reconstitution after alpha-beta-depleted transplantation in children. The authors prepared the TCRbeta library with unique molecular identifiers. TCRdb reprocessed the PCR reads with MiXCR, giving one entry per CDR3 protein. The table records a few hundred thousand distinct CDR3 sequences, 10% to 15% of them present only once. The CDR3 totals 15 residues. Trimming pared 2 bases from V and 0 bases from J, leaving 13 bases between. Germline loops: CDR1 DFQATT, CDR2 SNEGSKA (reference sequence). On this clonotype: Antigen unknown.

The study's findings and limits: Expanded clones from the graft, numbering several hundred, reportedly supplied alpha-beta T cells about two months after transplant.

The source is a male patient younger than 18 who had a stem cell transplant for acute myeloid leukemia, so the T cells may come from the graft donor. The sequences come from PBMCs, mostly from graft donor cells, collected 360 days after TCRalphabeta/CD19-depleted stem cell transplant. The rearrangement links TRBV20-1 to TRBJ1-1; weak D call: TRBD1 (5 bases). The CDR3 is CSARPTGAMNTEAFF. CDR3 DNA: TGCAGTGCTAGACCGACTGGGGCCATGAACACTGAAGCTTTCTTT.